Listed here is a single T cell receptor beta chain. The source of the sample is a study of regulatory T cells in long-lasting Graves disease. The time point here: newly diagnosed GD, antithyroid drugs for less than 3 months. PBMC RNA served as the TCR library source. According to the study, TCR beta libraries were built with iRepertoire HTBI primers and CDR3-region Arm-PCR. Via MiXCR, TCRdb re-called the multiplex PCR reads, giving one row per CDR3 protein. The table includes about 360,000 distinct CDR3 sequences, about a sixth detected once. This CDR3 spans 14 amino acids. CDR1 is MDHEN and CDR2 is SYDVKM in the germline V gene. Losses at the gene ends were 8 bases for V and 8 bases for J; bases not matched to a gene: 12. The same data also went into a second study, on T cells in Graves' hyperthyroidism and ophthalmopathy.

The TCR was taken from a woman between 18 and 30 years old with Graves disease. Sequenced here: peripheral blood mononuclear cells (PBMCs), sampled at new diagnosis, from a patient treated with antithyroid drugs. The chain combines TRBV28 with TRBJ1-2, with 9 positions matching TRBD1. CDR3: CASGPRTGVWGYTF. The CDR3 DNA follows: TGTGCCAGCGGACCCAGGACAGGGGTTTGGGGCTACACCTTC.